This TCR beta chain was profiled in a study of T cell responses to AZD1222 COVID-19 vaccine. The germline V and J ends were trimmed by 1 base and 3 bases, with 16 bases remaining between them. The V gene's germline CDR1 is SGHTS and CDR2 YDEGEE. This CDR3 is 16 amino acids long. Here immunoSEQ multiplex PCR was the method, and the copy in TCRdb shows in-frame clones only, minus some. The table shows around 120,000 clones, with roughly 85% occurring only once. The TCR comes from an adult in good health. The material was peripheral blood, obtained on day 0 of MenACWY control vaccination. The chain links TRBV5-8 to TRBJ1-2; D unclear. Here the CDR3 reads CASSLKEGLYHYGYTF. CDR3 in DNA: TGTGCCAGCAGCTTGAAGGAGGGCCTATACCACTATGGCTACACCTTC.